These 25 T cell receptor beta chains were all obtained from the same sample, sequenced in a study of T cell responses to AZD1222 COVID-19 vaccine. Profiled with immunoSEQ multiplex PCR; TCRdb holds only in-frame clones, not every one. The data hold about 120,000 clones, with roughly 86% observed a single time. Source: peripheral blood, taken 28 days after the second AZD1222 dose. These receptors originate from an adult who received the AZD1222 COVID-19 vaccine.

The V call is TRBV6-5, the J call TRBJ1-4; D is unresolved. CDR1 is MNHEY, CDR2 SVGAGI, per germline. V gave up 7 bases and J gave up 11 bases, with 11 bases separating them. The CDR3 contains 11 residues. The CDR3 reads CASMAGGKLFF. The CDR3 nucleotides read TGTGCCAGCATGGCGGGAGGGAAACTGTTTTTT.

The CDR3 reads CARREGQAYHQPQHF. DNA for the CDR3: TGTGCCAGAAGGGAGGGGCAGGCATACCATCAGCCCCAGCATTTT. The rearrangement links TRBV25-1 to TRBJ1-5, with a possible D match to TRBD1 (5 bases). CDR3 length equals 15 residues. Germline assignment: CDR1 MGHDK and CDR2 SYGVNS. V was pared by 9 bases and J by 5 bases, with 20 bases between.

The rearrangement links TRBV7-2 to TRBJ2-3, with D unclear. Trimming cost V 1 base and J 3 bases, with 11 bases left between them. The CDR3 is made up of 15 amino acids. Germline V gene lookup returns CDR1 SGHTA and CDR2 FQGNSA. The DNA for the CDR3 is TGTGCCAGCAGCTTAGGTGGGAAGAGGACAGATACGCAGTATTTT. Amino acids: CASSLGGKRTDTQYF.

Here the CDR3 reads CASSPRGDTEAFF. Written as DNA, the CDR3 is TGTGCCAGCAGCCCGCGGGGTGACACTGAAGCTTTCTTT. This chain joins TRBV7-3 and TRBJ1-1; no clear D gene. CDR1 and CDR2 from the germline V gene are SGHTA and FQGTGA. This CDR3 is 13 amino acids long. Trimming removed 5 bases at V and 3 bases at J, with 10 bases between.

V is TRBV27 and J is TRBJ1-2, with 8 bases matching TRBD1. In germline, CDR1 is MNHEY, CDR2 SMNVEV (reference sequence). With V trimmed by 6 bases and J by 7 bases, 7 bases remained unmatched. This CDR3 is built from 13 residues. This CDR3 is CASRSTGAGGYTF. In DNA form, the CDR3 reads TGTGCCAGCAGATCGACAGGGGCGGGTGGCTACACCTTC.

V and J are TRBV11-3 and TRBJ1-1; TRBD1 matches at 7 bases. Per the germline V gene, CDR1 is SGHNT and CDR2 is YENEEA. The length of the CDR3 is 15 residues. The V segment lost 5 bases and the J segment 4 bases; nucleotides outside the gene matches: 10. The CDR3 sequence: CASSQRGGATTEAFF. The CDR3 DNA reads TGTGCCAGCAGCCAAAGAGGGGGCGCGACCACTGAAGCTTTCTTT.

This clone has only one observation. V is TRBV9 and J is TRBJ1-1, with D tentatively TRBD1 (5 bases). The ends were cut back, 0 bases at V and 2 bases at J, with 8 bases in the middle. The CDR3 loop spans 14 amino acids. Per germline, CDR1 SGDLS and CDR2 YYNGEE. DNA for the CDR3: TGTGCCAGCAGCGTAGGACAGTCCAACACTGAAGCTTTCTTT. Protein sequence: CASSVGQSNTEAFF.

This chain links TRBV5-6 with TRBJ1-3; D gene ambiguous. CDR1 is SGHDT, CDR2 YYEEEE, per germline. Trimming shortened V by 0 bases and J by 0 bases, and 7 bases separated the two germline ends. This CDR3 spans 15 amino acids. This chain's CDR3 is CASSLALGSGNTIYF. The CDR3 nucleotides are TGTGCCAGCAGCTTGGCCTTGGGCTCTGGAAACACCATATATTTT.

The chain carries TRBV2 and TRBJ1-5, with D tentatively TRBD1 (5 bases). V was shortened by 10 bases and J by 3 bases, with 13 bases between the two germline ends. Germline CDR1 reads SNHLY; CDR2 reads FYNNEI. This CDR3 spans 13 amino acids. In DNA, the CDR3 is TGTGCCACCAAGGGGCAGGCCAATCAGCCCCAGCATTTT. Its protein is CATKGQANQPQHF.

This chain links TRBV5-1 with TRBJ2-5; D not resolved. CDR1 is SGHRS, CDR2 YFSETQ, per germline. This CDR3 has 13 amino acids. Trimming shortened V by 5 bases and J by 3 bases, and 11 bases separated the two germline ends. The CDR3 sequence: CASSQAQEETQYF. The CDR3 nucleotides read TGCGCCAGCAGTCAGGCGCAGGAAGAGACCCAGTACTTC.

Remarks on this clone: Other DNA sequences in the same sample also yield this CDR3. This rearrangement joins TRBV7-2 to TRBJ1-3; D perhaps matches TRBD1 (6 bases). The CDR3 spans 14 residues. Germline values: CDR1 SGHTA, CDR2 FQGNSA. With 5 bases removed from V and 4 bases from J, the gap between germline ends came to 12 bases. The CDR3 is CASSPTGSGNTIYF. For the CDR3, the DNA is TGTGCCAGCAGCCCAACAGGGAGCGGAAACACCATATATTTT.

The chain has TRBV10-3 and TRBJ2-3; 12 bases match TRBD2. The V gene's germline CDR1 is ENHRY and CDR2 SYGVKD. Losses at the gene ends were 10 bases for V and 1 base for J; bases not matched to a gene: 3. This CDR3 has 14 residues. The CDR3 region is CATRLAGGTDTQYF. Here the CDR3 DNA reads TGTGCCACCCGACTAGCGGGGGGCACAGATACGCAGTATTTT.

The genes are TRBV6-5 and TRBJ1-2; 7 bases match TRBD1. The V gene's germline CDR1 is MNHEY and CDR2 SVGAGI. V was pared by 6 bases and J by 4 bases, with 8 bases of the junction left unmatched. This CDR3 spans 14 amino acids. The CDR3 DNA follows: TGTGCCAGCAGGGATTCAGGGGGTGGCTATGGCTACACCTTC. This encodes CASRDSGGGYGYTF.

The chain's CDR3 is CATRKGAANTEAFF. CDR3 in DNA: TGTGCCACTCGCAAAGGGGCGGCGAACACTGAAGCTTTCTTT. The chain carries TRBV6-4 and TRBJ1-1, with TRBD1 as a possible D gene (5 bases). The V gene lost 10 bases and the J gene lost 1 base, with 16 bases spanning the gap. In germline, CDR1 is MRHNA, CDR2 SNTAGT. The CDR3 consists of 14 residues.

Of note for this clone: Within the sample, other DNA sequences also encode this same CDR3. V and J are TRBV6-5 and TRBJ1-3, with D maybe TRBD1 (6 bases). Per the germline V gene, CDR1 is MNHEY and CDR2 is SVGAGI. CDR3 length equals 14 residues. The V gene lost 5 bases and the J gene lost 0 bases, with 8 bases spanning the gap. CDR3 DNA: TGTGCCAGCAGTAGGGACAACTCTGGAAACACCATATATTTT. Residues: CASSRDNSGNTIYF.

The V gene is TRBV20-1, the J gene TRBJ1-2; D uncertain. CDR1 DFQATT and CDR2 SNEGSKA come from the germline V gene (reference sequence). With 3 bases removed from V and 4 bases from J, the gap between germline ends came to 9 bases. The CDR3 runs to 12 residues. This CDR3 is CSASSRSYGYTF. The DNA for the CDR3 is TGCAGTGCTAGTAGCAGGAGCTATGGCTACACCTTC.

This chain joins TRBV7-3 and TRBJ2-2; perhaps TRBD2 as D (6 bases). The V gene lost 5 bases and the J gene lost 7 bases, with 8 bases spanning the gap. CDR1 and CDR2 from the germline V gene are SGHTA and FQGTGA. This CDR3 spans 12 amino acids. The CDR3, as DNA: TGTGCCAGCAGCCCCGGGAGCGGGGAGCTGTTTTTT. Its translation is CASSPGSGELFF.

The genes are TRBV7-2 and TRBJ1-1; no firm D call. Germline CDR1 and CDR2: SGHTA and FQGNSA. Trimming removed 3 bases at V and 6 bases at J, with 14 bases between. The CDR3 is made up of 14 amino acids. CDR3 protein: CASSLDRRRAEAFF. In DNA, the CDR3 is TGTGCCAGCAGCTTGGACCGACGGAGGGCTGAAGCTTTCTTT. Using reference TRBV7-2 and TRBJ1-1 for the parts outside the CDR3, the full variable domain is GAGVSQSPSNKVTEKGKDVELRCDPISGHTALYWYRQSLGQGLEFLIYFQGNSAPDKSGLPSDRFSAERTGGSVSTLTIQRTQQEDSAVYLCASSLDRRRAEAFFGQGTRLTVV.

The rearrangement uses TRBV5-1 and TRBJ2-7, with TRBD2 matching over 13 bases. CDR1 and CDR2 from the germline V gene are SGHRS and YFSETQ. V dropped 4 bases and J dropped 0; count of bases not matched to a gene: 7. The CDR3 extends over 17 amino acids. This CDR3 reads CASSPGLAGKSSYEQYF. CDR3 sequence (DNA): TGCGCCAGCAGCCCGGGACTAGCGGGGAAAAGCTCCTACGAGCAGTACTTC.

The CDR3 here is CASRLTSGGNTGELFF. The CDR3 DNA reads as TGCGCCAGCAGGCTTACTAGCGGGGGGAACACCGGGGAGCTGTTTTTT. The genes are TRBV4-1 and TRBJ2-2; 11 bases align to TRBD2. The CDR3 is 16 amino acids. From germline, CDR1 is MGHRA and CDR2 YSYEKL. V shed 6 bases, J shed 1 base, and the junction held 4 bases outside the gene matches.

V gene TRBV5-8 combines with J gene TRBJ1-6; 10 bases are a match to TRBD1. Per the germline V gene, CDR1 is SGHTS and CDR2 is YDEGEE. The CDR3 loop spans 15 amino acids. Trimming removed 3 bases from V and 10 bases from J; junction bases left unmatched: 7. The DNA of the CDR3 is TGTGCCAGCAGCTCCCGGGACAGGGGACAATCACCCCTCCACTTT. Residues: CASSSRDRGQSPLHF.

V is TRBV18 and J is TRBJ1-4; D unresolved. The length of the CDR3 is 14 residues. Between the trimmed V and J ends, which lost 1 base and 3 bases, there was a span of 6 bases. The V gene's germline CDR1 is KGHSH and CDR2 LQKENI. The CDR3 DNA follows: TGTGCCAGCTCACCACAGAGCTCTAATGAAAAACTGTTTTTT. Translated, it gives CASSPQSSNEKLFF.

The CDR3, as DNA: TGCGCCAGCAGCTTGGCGGTTTCCGGCAGGGGCTACGAGCAGTACTTC. Translating gives CASSLAVSGRGYEQYF. The V gene is TRBV5-1, the J gene TRBJ2-7, with TRBD1 as a possible D gene (6 bases). V gave up 0 bases and J gave up 3 bases, with 16 bases separating them. Germline CDR1 and CDR2: SGHRS and YFSETQ. The CDR3 is 16 amino acids.

The V call is TRBV27, the J call TRBJ2-7; D ambiguous. The CDR3 spans 14 residues. Per germline, CDR1 MNHEY and CDR2 SMNVEV (reference sequence). V lost 3 bases and J 1 base, leaving 10 bases between the germline ends. CDR3 loop: CASSFTVLSYEQYF. CDR3 nucleotides: TGTGCCAGCAGTTTCACGGTATTGTCCTACGAGCAGTACTTC.

V is TRBV6-1 and J is TRBJ1-5; the D gene is possibly TRBD1 (6 bases). V lost 7 bases, J lost 1 base, and 11 bases lay in between. Germline loops: CDR1 MNHNS, CDR2 SASEGT. CDR3 size: 14 residues. This CDR3 reads CASIPTGSNQPQHF. The CDR3 DNA reads as TGTGCCAGCATCCCAACAGGGAGCAATCAGCCCCAGCATTTT.